This T cell receptor beta chain was captured in a study of shared clonotypes between healthy human individuals. Findings and limits, study-wide: Despite large depth, rarefaction showed incomplete sorted-subset sequencing.

Germline loops: CDR1 SGHVS, CDR2 FQNEAQ. V was pared by 2 bases and J by 2 bases, with 15 bases between. The CDR3 is made up of 16 amino acids. As regards this clone: The antigen is undetermined.

Once extracted for a subset, genomic DNA was divided evenly among several immunoSEQ plates. TCRdb's table, derived via immunoSEQ multiplex PCR, lists solely in-frame clones and lacks some. The sample consists of about 1.5 million clones, 95% to 99% of them appearing once. The chain is built from TRBV7-8 and TRBJ2-5; TRBD1 might be the D (5 bases). Sequences were obtained from naive CD4+ T cells sorted from blood. Subset in this sample: CD45RA+ positively selected. The clonotype originates from a man aged 30-40 years in good health. The CDR3 sequence is CASSLHRLSGQETQYF. The CDR3 DNA is TGTGCCAGCAGCTTACACAGGCTAAGTGGGCAAGAGACCCAGTACTTC.